These T cell receptor beta chains were read from a single sample in a study of shared clonotypes between healthy human individuals. Sequencing was performed with immunoSEQ multiplex PCR; in TCRdb, only in-frame clones are kept and a portion is missing. The sample yields hundreds of thousands of clones, 70% to 80% seen once. The sequencing input was PBMCs. The origin of the receptors is a woman between 35 and 50 years old in good health. Some clones in this sample may be carry-over from other donors' samples. CDR3s include the opening cysteine and the closing phenylalanine or tryptophan.

>TRBV7-7
CASSPRTSGYNEQFF
>TRBV27
CASSSPGTGGEKLFF
>TRBV7-3
CASSVSGGYEQYF
>TRBV7-3
CASSPTGPYEQYF
>TRBV28
CASSPDWGGVSNQPQHF
>TRBV11-3
CASSLYGDTGELFF
>TRBV14
CASSQEGQGPNTGELFF
>TRBV5-1
CASSWGGTGSMNTEAFF
>TRBV30
CAWNDGNTEAFF
>TRBV19
CASSTLGASDEQFF
>TRBV7-8
CASSQDQGAHYEQYF
>TRBV7-6
CASSYSENTEAFF
>TRBV6-1
CASRITGIIGEAFF
>TRBV7-2
CASSLGRNTEAFF
>TRBV18
CASSPNSGFAYEQYF
>TRBV27
CASSLNGAYEQYF
>TRBV28
CASSGAIGPGDTQYF
>TRBV28
CASSSSEPYNEQFF
>TRBV6-1
CASGTSGSDEQFF
>TRBV29-1
CSVGRDVANYGYTF
>TRBV7-9
CASSLWTGTYNEQFF
>TRBV5-5
CASSLAGTSRYEQYF
>TRBV9
CASSVGTTQETQYF
>TRBV27
CASSTKRAQETQYF
>TRBV2
CASETGSGQGYGYTF
>TRBV11-2
CASSLERGRAYEQYF
>TRBV6-1
CASSDADRRFSYEQYF
>TRBV9
CASSVRPGLAGNTGELFF
>TRBV30
CAWSVATLNTEAFF
>TRBV15
CATALGVVNEQFF
>TRBV2
CASREGEAKNIQYF
>TRBV7-9
CASSRGQSNQPQHF
>TRBV30
CAWTVEASGSDEQYF
>TRBV5-1
CASSLVRTHQETQYF
>TRBV25-1
CASSENLGGEQYF
>TRBV5-1
CASSFEDRGLPYGYTF
>TRBV9
CASSALTGTDTQYF
>TRBV6-5
CASSRQAGGYNEQFF
>TRBV29-1
CSVDGGDTQYF
>TRBV15
CATSGGANSYNEQFF
>TRBV30
CAWSVILAGGLGTQYF
>TRBV28
CASSLISYEQYF
>TRBV30
CAWSMGNNQPQHF